Shown below are 18 T cell receptor beta chains from a single sample sequenced in a study of blood T cell repertoires in COVID-19. Here immunoSEQ multiplex PCR was the method, and the copy in TCRdb shows in-frame clones only, minus some. There are about 160,000 clones in the sample; 82% occur only once, and 6.5% to 9% lies in the top ten. Sequencing used peripheral blood. The receptors were gathered from a woman aged 40 to 50 with COVID-19, enrolled during active disease.

This rearrangement joins TRBV9 to TRBJ2-3, with TRBD1 matching 9 bases. The CDR3 covers 14 residues. Losses at the gene ends were 3 bases for V and 6 bases for J; bases not matched to a gene: 5. CDR1 is SGDLS, CDR2 YYNGEE, per germline. The CDR3 DNA follows: TGTGCCAGCAGCGGGACAGGGGTCGGCGATACGCAGTATTTT. Residues: CASSGTGVGDTQYF. The full variable domain, its missing parts supplied by reference TRBV9 and TRBJ2-3, is DSGVTQTPKHLITATGQRVTLRCSPRSGDLSVYWYQQSLDQGLQFLIQYYNGEERAKGNILERFSAQQFPDLHSELNLSSLELGDSALYFCASSGTGVGDTQYFGPGTRLTVL.

The rearrangement joins TRBV19 to TRBJ2-7; 13 nucleotides align to TRBD2. The germline gives CDR1 LNHDA, CDR2 SQIVND (reference sequence). This CDR3 contains 14 residues. V shed 5 bases and J 4 bases; nucleotides not matched to a gene: 2. CDR3 sequence (DNA): TGTGCCAGTAGTGGGACTAGCGGGGATTACGAGCAGTACTTC. Translated, it gives CASSGTSGDYEQYF.

The chain has TRBV5-8 and TRBJ1-5, with 10 bases identical to TRBD1. This CDR3 contains 16 residues. Germline values: CDR1 SGHTS, CDR2 YDEGEE. V dropped 5 bases and J dropped 0; count of bases not matched to a gene: 5. In DNA, the CDR3 is TGTGCCAGCAGTCCCGGGACAGGGGTTAGCAATCAGCCCCAGCATTTT. As protein: CASSPGTGVSNQPQHF.

This sequence joins TRBV13 and TRBJ1-2; D unresolved. The V and J ends lost 2 bases and 8 bases respectively, with 15 bases between them. Germline V gene sequence: CDR1 PRHDT, CDR2 FYEKMQ (reference sequence). The CDR3 contains 14 residues. The CDR3: CASSLNRGKSGYTF. The CDR3, as DNA: TGTGCCAGCAGCTTAAACCGAGGAAAGTCGGGCTACACCTTC. Full variable domain (missing parts from reference TRBV13 and TRBJ1-2): AAGVIQSPRHLIKEKRETATLKCYPIPRHDTVYWYQQGPGQDPQFLISFYEKMQSDKGSIPDRFSAQQFSDYHSELNMSSLELGDSALYFCASSLNRGKSGYTFGSGTRLTVV.

This chain links TRBV27 with TRBJ2-1; 9 bases are shared with TRBD2. The CDR3 is 13 residues long. The V and J ends lost 8 bases and 4 bases, in that order; junction bases with no gene match: 3. Germline CDR1 is MNHEY and CDR2 is SMNVEV (reference sequence). CDR3 in DNA: TGTGCCAGCTGTCTAGCGGGATACAATGAGCAGTTCTTC. It specifies CASCLAGYNEQFF.

The chain is built from TRBV9 and TRBJ1-2; no firm D call. Germline V gives CDR1 SGDLS, CDR2 YYNGEE. Trimming removed 4 bases from V and 4 bases from J, with 14 bases in between. This CDR3 is built from 14 residues. CDR3 in amino acids: CASSLGEGIYGYTF. The CDR3 DNA reads TGTGCCAGCAGCCTCGGGGAGGGCATCTATGGCTACACCTTC.

The chain employs TRBV28 and TRBJ2-1, with a weak D call TRBD2 (5 bases). The CDR3 is 13 residues long. V gave up 6 bases and J gave up 8 bases, with 14 bases separating them. Looked up from germline, CDR1 is MDHEN and CDR2 is SYDVKM. The CDR3 nucleotides are TGTGCCAGCAGGTCGAGGGTGGGCTATGAGCAGTTCTTC. As protein: CASRSRVGYEQFF.

J is TRBJ2-3 and V is TRBV6-5; 7 bases align to TRBD2. Germline V gene lookup returns CDR1 MNHEY and CDR2 SVGAGI. This CDR3 region has 15 residues. With V trimmed by 7 bases and J by 1 base, 8 bases remained unmatched. The CDR3 bases are TGTGCCAGCACTTTAGGGGCGGGGGGCACAGATACGCAGTATTTT. It is translated as CASTLGAGGTDTQYF.

The V gene is TRBV2, the J gene TRBJ1-5; D not certain. The CDR3 extends over 12 amino acids. Trimming stripped 3 bases from V and 12 bases from J, with 12 bases between. Germline values: CDR1 SNHLY, CDR2 FYNNEI. Here the CDR3 reads CASSDLLGVQHF. CDR3 in DNA: TGTGCCAGCAGTGACCTTCTGGGCGTCCAGCATTTT.

CDR3 nucleotide sequence: TGCGCCAGCAGCCAAGGGGGGCAAGGTGAGCAGTTCTTC. Translation: CASSQGGQGEQFF. This chain connects TRBV4-1 to TRBJ2-1; weak D call: TRBD1 (6 bases). The V and J ends lost 1 base and 9 bases respectively, with 10 bases between them. This CDR3 spans 13 amino acids. Germline CDR1 MGHRA, CDR2 YSYEKL.

The genes are TRBV2 and TRBJ1-2; D is perhaps TRBD1 (5 bases). Looked up from germline, CDR1 is SNHLY and CDR2 is FYNNEI. V lost 3 bases and J lost 4, with 15 bases in between. The CDR3 length is 15 residues. CDR3 coding DNA: TGTGCCAGCAGTGATCCGGCGGGGGGGGTCTATGGCTACACCTTC. It codes for CASSDPAGGVYGYTF. The entire variable domain, with the rest obtained from reference TRBV2 and TRBJ1-2, is as follows: EPEVTQTPSHQVTQMGQEVILRCVPISNHLYFYWYRQILGQKVEFLVSFYNNEISEKSEIFDDQFSVERPDGSNFTLKIRSTKLEDSAMYFCASSDPAGGVYGYTFGSGTRLTVV.

The table lists this clone with a few counts. The chain carries TRBV7-3 and TRBJ2-2; 7 nucleotides align to TRBD2. From germline, CDR1 is SGHTA and CDR2 FQGTGA. V dropped 1 base and J dropped 9; count of bases not matched to a gene: 8. This CDR3 spans 15 amino acids. The CDR3 protein is CASSLNGGRGRELFF. DNA for the CDR3: TGTGCCAGCAGCTTAAATGGCGGGAGAGGACGGGAGCTGTTTTTT.

V is TRBV11-2 and J is TRBJ2-2; 9 bases fit TRBD1. Germline V gene lookup returns CDR1 SGHAT and CDR2 FQNNGV. This CDR3 is built from 16 residues. Germline trimming cut 5 bases from V and 0 bases from J; bases unmatched to any gene: 4. The CDR3 is CASSKTGGSNTGELFF. The CDR3 DNA sequence: TGTGCCAGCAGCAAGACAGGGGGATCGAACACCGGGGAGCTGTTTTTT.

The V call is TRBV5-6, the J call TRBJ1-4, with TRBD1 matching over 7 bases. The CDR3 extends over 15 amino acids. V shed 4 bases and J 2 bases; nucleotides not matched to a gene: 5. Per germline, CDR1 SGHDT and CDR2 YYEEEE. In DNA form, the CDR3 reads TGTGCCAGCAGCCCTCGGGACAGTACTAATGAAAAACTGTTTTTT. It codes for CASSPRDSTNEKLFF.

The chain combines TRBV5-6 with TRBJ1-2; D is perhaps TRBD1 (5 bases). CDR1 and CDR2 from the germline V gene are SGHDT and YYEEEE. Trimming took off 0 bases at V and 8 bases at J, with 11 bases between the two ends. The CDR3 sequence is 13 residues long. CDR3 loop: CASSLGQLAGYTF. In nucleotides, the CDR3 is TGTGCCAGCAGCTTGGGACAGTTGGCCGGCTACACCTTC.

V usage is TRBV7-3 and J usage is TRBJ2-3, with D perhaps being TRBD1 or TRBD2 (6 bases each). This CDR3 is built from 16 residues. Trimming stripped 5 bases from V and 1 base from J, with 16 bases between. CDR1 is SGHTA and CDR2 is FQGTGA in the germline V gene. This CDR3 reads CASSLRGDLGTDTQYF. CDR3 coding DNA: TGTGCCAGCAGCCTAAGGGGGGATCTGGGCACAGATACGCAGTATTTT.

The chain links TRBV29-1 to TRBJ2-1; 9 positions match TRBD2. From germline, CDR1 is SQVTM and CDR2 ANQGSEA. The CDR3 runs to 14 residues. Trimming at V came to 6 bases and at J to 4 bases, leaving 7 bases not matched to a gene. The CDR3 loop is CSVRVAGVYNEQFF. The CDR3 region has the DNA TGCAGCGTCCGCGTAGCGGGAGTTTACAATGAGCAGTTCTTC.

This chain joins TRBV3-1 (or the pseudogene TRBV3-2) and TRBJ2-5; D might be TRBD2 (6 bases). V lost 4 bases and J lost 5, with 17 bases in between. The CDR3 consists of 15 residues. Germline-derived CDR1 and CDR2 are LGHDT and YNNKEL (reference sequence). In nucleotides, the CDR3 is TGTGCCAGCAGCCGCCAAAGGAGCGGGCCGGAGACCCAGTACTTC. Its protein product is CASSRQRSGPETQYF.